Here is one TCR beta chain with its context. The antigen remains unidentified. Deep-level settings were used for running the assay. TCRdb keeps only in-frame clones here, not all; method: immunoSEQ multiplex PCR. The profile covers more than 600,000 clones, with around 92% appearing a single time and about a quarter taken by the ten largest. The sample belongs to a study of shared clonotypes between healthy human individuals. Study results and limitations: Naive subsets typically showed greater estimated richness than memory subsets. Shared clonotypes: about 5% naive CD4, around 3.7% naive CD8, 2.3% memory CD4, roughly 0.4% memory CD8.

Trimming took off 4 bases at V and 3 bases at J, with 19 bases between the two ends. Germline V gene data show CDR1 as SGDLS and CDR2 as YYNGEE. The CDR3 contains 16 residues. CD45RO-negative, CCR7-positively selected cells formed the naive CD8 fraction, excluding terminally differentiated effector memory CD45RA+ cells. Nashville, Tennessee was home to all donors, each a Caucasian adult. What was sequenced was naive CD8+ T cells sorted from blood. The sequence was obtained from a young man in good health. The rearrangement joins TRBV9 to TRBJ2-5, with D possibly matching TRBD1 (6 bases). The CDR3 here is CASSRQPGHLEETQYF. The CDR3 DNA sequence: TGTGCCAGCAGCAGACAACCGGGACACCTAGAAGAGACCCAGTACTTC. Combining the CDR3 with reference TRBV9 and TRBJ2-5 gives the whole variable domain DSGVTQTPKHLITATGQRVTLRCSPRSGDLSVYWYQQSLDQGLQFLIQYYNGEERAKGNILERFSAQQFPDLHSELNLSSLELGDSALYFCASSRQPGHLEETQYFGPGTRLLVL.